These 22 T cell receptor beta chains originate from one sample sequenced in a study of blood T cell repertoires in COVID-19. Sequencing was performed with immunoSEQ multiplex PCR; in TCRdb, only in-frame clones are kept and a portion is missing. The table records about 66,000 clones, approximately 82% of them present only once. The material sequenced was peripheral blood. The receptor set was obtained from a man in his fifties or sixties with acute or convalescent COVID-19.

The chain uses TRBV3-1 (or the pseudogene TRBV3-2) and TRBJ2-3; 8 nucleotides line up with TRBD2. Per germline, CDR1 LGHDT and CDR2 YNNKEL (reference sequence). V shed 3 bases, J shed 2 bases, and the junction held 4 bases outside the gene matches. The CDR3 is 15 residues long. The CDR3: CASSQGGGLTDTQYF. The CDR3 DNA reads TGTGCCAGCAGCCAGGGCGGGGGGCTCACAGATACGCAGTATTTT.

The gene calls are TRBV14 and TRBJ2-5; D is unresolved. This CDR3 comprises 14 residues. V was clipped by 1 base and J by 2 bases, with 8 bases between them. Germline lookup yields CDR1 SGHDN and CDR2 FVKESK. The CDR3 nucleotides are TGTGCCAGCAGCCAAGTTCCGGTTCAAGAGACCCAGTACTTC. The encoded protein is CASSQVPVQETQYF.

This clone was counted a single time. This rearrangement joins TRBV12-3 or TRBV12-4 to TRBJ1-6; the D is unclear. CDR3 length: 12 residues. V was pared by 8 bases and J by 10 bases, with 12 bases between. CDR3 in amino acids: CASLNGLSPLHF. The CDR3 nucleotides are TGTGCCAGCCTAAACGGACTGTCACCCCTCCACTTT.

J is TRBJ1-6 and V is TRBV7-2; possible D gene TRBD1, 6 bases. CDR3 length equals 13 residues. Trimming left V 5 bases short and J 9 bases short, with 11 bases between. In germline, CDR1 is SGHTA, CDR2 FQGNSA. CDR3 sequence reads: CASSQDSVSPLHF. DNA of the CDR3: TGTGCCAGCAGCCAGGACAGCGTTTCACCCCTCCACTTT.

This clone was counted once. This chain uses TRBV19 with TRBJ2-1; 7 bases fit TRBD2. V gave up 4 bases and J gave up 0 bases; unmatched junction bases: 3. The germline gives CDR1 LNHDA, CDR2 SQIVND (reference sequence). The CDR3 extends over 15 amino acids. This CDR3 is CASSSGGSSYNEQFF. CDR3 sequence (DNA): TGTGCCAGTAGTAGCGGGGGTAGCTCCTACAATGAGCAGTTCTTC.

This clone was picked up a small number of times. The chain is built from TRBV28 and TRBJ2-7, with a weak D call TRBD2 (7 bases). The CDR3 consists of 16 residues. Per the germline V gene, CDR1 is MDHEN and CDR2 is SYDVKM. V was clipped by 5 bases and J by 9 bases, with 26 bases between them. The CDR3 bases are TGTGCCAGCAGTACCCGGGGGCTAGGGACTATATTGGGGCAGTACGTC. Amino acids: CASSTRGLGTILGQYV.

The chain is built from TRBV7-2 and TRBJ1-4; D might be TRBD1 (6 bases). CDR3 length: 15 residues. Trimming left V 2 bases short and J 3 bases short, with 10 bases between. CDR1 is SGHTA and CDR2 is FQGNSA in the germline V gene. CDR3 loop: CASSLMQGPNEKLFF. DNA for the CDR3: TGTGCCAGCAGCTTAATGCAGGGGCCTAATGAAAAACTGTTTTTT.

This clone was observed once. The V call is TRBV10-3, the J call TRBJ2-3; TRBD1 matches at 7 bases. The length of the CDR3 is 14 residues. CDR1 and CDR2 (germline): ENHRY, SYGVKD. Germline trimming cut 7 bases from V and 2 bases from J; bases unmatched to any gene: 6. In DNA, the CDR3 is TGTGCCATCACCCGGGACAGCAACACAGATACGCAGTATTTT. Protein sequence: CAITRDSNTDTQYF.

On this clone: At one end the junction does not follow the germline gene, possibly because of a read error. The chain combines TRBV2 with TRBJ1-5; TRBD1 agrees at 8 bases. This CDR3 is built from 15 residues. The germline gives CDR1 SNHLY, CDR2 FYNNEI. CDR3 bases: TGTGCCAGCAATGAACAGGGGGATAGCAATCAGCCCCAGCATTTT. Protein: CASNEQGDSNQPQHF.

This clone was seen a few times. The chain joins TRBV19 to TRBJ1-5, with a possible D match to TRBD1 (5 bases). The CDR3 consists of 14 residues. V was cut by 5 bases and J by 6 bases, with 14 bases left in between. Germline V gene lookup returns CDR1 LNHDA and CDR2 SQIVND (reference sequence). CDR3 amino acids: CASSPQGWGQPQHF. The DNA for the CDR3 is TGTGCCAGTAGTCCCCAGGGTTGGGGTCAGCCCCAGCATTTT.

The CDR3 reads CASSIGTVDSPLHF. In nucleotides, the CDR3 is TGTGCCAGCAGCATCGGGACAGTAGATTCACCCCTCCACTTT. The chain uses TRBV11-2 and TRBJ1-6; 7 bases match TRBD1. There are 14 residues in the CDR3. V shed 5 bases and J 8 bases; nucleotides not matched to a gene: 6. The germline V gene has CDR1 SGHAT and CDR2 FQNNGV.

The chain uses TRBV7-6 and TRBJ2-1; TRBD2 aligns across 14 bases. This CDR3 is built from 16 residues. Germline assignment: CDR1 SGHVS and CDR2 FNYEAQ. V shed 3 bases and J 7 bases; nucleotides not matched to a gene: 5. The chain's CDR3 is CASSLTSGGVMNEQFF. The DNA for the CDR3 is TGTGCCAGCAGCTTGACTAGCGGGGGGGTTATGAATGAGCAGTTCTTC.

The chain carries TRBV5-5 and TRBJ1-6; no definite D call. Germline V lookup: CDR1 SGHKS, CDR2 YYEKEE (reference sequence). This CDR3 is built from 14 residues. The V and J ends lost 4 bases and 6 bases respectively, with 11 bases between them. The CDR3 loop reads CASSPDSSNSPLHF. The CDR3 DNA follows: TGTGCCAGCAGCCCCGACTCGAGTAATTCACCCCTCCACTTT.

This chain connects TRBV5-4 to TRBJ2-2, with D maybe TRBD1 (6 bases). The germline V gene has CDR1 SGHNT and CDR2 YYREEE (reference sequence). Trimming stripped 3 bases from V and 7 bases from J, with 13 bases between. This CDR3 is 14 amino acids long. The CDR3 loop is CASSSVQGGGELFF. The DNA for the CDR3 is TGTGCCAGCAGCTCAGTACAGGGCGGCGGGGAGCTGTTTTTT.

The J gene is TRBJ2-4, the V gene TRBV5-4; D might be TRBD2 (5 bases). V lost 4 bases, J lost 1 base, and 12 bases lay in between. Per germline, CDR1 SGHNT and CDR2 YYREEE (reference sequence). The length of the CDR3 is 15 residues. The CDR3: CASSISGVAKNIQYF. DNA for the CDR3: TGTGCCAGCAGCATATCCGGGGTCGCCAAAAACATTCAGTACTTC.

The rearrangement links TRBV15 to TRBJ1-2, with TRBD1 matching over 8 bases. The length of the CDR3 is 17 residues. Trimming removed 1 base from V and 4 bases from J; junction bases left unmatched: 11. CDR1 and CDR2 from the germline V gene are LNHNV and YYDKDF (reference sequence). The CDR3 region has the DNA TGTGCCACCAGCAGAGGAGGACAGGGATTAGTAAGCTATGGCTACACCTTC. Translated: CATSRGGQGLVSYGYTF.

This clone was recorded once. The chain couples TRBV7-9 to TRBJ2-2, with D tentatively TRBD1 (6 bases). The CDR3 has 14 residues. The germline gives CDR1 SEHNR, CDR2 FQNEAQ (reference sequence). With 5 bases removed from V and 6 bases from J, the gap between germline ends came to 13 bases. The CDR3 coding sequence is TGTGCCAGCAGCCAAGGTCCAGGGGCCGGGGAGCTGTTTTTT. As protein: CASSQGPGAGELFF.

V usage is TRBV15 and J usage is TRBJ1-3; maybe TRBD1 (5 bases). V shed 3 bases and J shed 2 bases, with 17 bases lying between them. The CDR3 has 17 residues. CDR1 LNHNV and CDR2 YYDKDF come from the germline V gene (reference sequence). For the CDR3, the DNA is TGTGCCACCAGCAGGGACAAATTCGTGATAGCTGGAAACACCATATATTTT. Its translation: CATSRDKFVIAGNTIYF.

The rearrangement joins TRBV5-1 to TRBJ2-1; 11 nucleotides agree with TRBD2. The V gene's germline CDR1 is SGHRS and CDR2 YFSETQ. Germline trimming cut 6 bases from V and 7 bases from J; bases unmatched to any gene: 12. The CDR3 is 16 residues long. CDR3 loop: CASTFSLAGGGNEQFF. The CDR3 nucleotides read TGCGCCAGCACCTTTTCTCTAGCGGGGGGAGGAAATGAGCAGTTCTTC.

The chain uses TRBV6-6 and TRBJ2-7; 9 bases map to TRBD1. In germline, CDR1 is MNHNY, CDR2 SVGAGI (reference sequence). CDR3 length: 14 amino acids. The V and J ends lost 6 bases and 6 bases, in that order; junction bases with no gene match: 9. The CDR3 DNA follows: TGTGCCAGCAGATACACAGGGGGCCGAACCGAGCAGTACTTC. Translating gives CASRYTGGRTEQYF.

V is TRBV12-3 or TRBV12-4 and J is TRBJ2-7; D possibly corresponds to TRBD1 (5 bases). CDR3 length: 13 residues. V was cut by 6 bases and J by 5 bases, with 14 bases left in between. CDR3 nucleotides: TGTGCCAGCAGACCGTCAGGGTCCCACGAGCAGTACGTC. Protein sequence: CASRPSGSHEQYV.

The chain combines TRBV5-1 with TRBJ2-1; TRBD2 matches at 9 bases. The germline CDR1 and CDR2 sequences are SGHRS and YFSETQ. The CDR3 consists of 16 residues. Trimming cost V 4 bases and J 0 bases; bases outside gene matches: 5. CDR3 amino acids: CASSGVAGASYNEQFF. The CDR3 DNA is TGCGCCAGCAGCGGAGTAGCGGGAGCCTCCTACAATGAGCAGTTCTTC.